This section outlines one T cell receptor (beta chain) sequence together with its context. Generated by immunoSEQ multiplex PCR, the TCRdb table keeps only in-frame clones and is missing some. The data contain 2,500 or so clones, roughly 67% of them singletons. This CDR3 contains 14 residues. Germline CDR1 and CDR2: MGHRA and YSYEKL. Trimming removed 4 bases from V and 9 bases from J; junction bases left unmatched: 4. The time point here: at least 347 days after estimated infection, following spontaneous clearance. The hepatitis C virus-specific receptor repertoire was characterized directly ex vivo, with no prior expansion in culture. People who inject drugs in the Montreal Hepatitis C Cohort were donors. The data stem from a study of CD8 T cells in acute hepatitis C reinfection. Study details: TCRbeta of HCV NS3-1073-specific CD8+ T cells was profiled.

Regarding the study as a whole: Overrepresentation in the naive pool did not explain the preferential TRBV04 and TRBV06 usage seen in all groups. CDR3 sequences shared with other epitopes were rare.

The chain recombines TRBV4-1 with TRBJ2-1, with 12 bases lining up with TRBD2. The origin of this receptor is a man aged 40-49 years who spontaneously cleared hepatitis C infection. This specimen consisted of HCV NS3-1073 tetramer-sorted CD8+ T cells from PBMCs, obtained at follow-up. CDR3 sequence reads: CASSRRLAGAEQFF. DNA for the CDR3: TGCGCCAGCAGCCGCAGACTAGCGGGAGCTGAGCAGTTCTTC.